This T cell receptor beta chain stems from a study of T cell responses to AZD1222 COVID-19 vaccine. General study findings and limits: Targets within unmutated variant regions were reportedly found for nearly half of spike-specific TCRs. Repertoires were collected only later (after the peak T cell response had occurred). Vaccination with two AZD1222 doses was followed by a rise in Spike-specific TCR breadth and depth.

This table comes from immunoSEQ multiplex PCR, and its TCRdb copy is limited to in-frame clones, with some not included. Of some 250,000 clones in the sample, 90% to 95% were seen once. The count of this clone is one. The target antigen is unknown. Recipients boosted at about 4 weeks or about 12 weeks are pooled. This CDR3 spans 17 amino acids. V was clipped by 5 bases and J by 1 base; unmatched bases: 9. Germline lookup yields CDR1 MGHRA and CDR2 YSYEKL. V and J are TRBV4-1 and TRBJ1-3, with 9 nucleotides matching TRBD1. This clonotype originated in an adult who received the AZD1222 COVID-19 vaccine. Here the sequenced sample was peripheral blood, taken 28 days after the second AZD1222 dose. The CDR3 DNA follows: TGCGCCAGCAGCTACCCCCCACAGGGGGCGTCTGGAAACACCATATATTTT. Translation gives CASSYPPQGASGNTIYF.